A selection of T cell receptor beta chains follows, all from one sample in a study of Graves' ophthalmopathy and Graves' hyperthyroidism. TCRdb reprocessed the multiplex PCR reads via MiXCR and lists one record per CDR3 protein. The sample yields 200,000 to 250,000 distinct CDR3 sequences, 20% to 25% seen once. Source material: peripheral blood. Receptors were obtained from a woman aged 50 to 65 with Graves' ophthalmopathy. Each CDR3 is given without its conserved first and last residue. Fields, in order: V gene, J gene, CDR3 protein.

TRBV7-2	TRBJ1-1	ASSLRTNTEAF
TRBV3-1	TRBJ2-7	ASSQDNEQY
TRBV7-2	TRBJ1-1	ASSLLRGTEAF
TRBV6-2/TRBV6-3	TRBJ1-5	ASSFAGNQPQP
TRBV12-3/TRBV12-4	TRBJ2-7	ASGRTGIVSSYEQY
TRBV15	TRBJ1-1	ATLRKGQGDTEAF
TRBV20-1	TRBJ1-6	SARDRQGTTLASPLH
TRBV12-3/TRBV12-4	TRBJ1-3	ASSRDSSSGNTIY
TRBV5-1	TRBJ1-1	ASSFSSPGGTEAF
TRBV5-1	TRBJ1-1	ASSHETGQGAPLEAF
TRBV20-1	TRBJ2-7	SAILYRGVNEQY
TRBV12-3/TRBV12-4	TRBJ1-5	ASSTGTLNQPQH
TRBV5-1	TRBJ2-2	ASSLEGRGTGELF
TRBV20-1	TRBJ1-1	SASSGQGVEAF
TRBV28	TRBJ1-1	ASSSVVGVMRTEAF
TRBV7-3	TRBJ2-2	ASSSLTSGRNTGELF
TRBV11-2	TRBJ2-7	ASSLFALGSYEQY
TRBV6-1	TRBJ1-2	ASSEVGTGGCT
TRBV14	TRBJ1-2	ASSRDGGIYGYT
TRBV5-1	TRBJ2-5	AGSLGGQETQY
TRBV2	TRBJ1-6	ASSKGDSYNSPLH
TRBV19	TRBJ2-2	ASSTPGLSTGELF
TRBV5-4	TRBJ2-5	ASSLATPETQY
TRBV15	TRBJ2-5	ATSRTPGAVEETQY
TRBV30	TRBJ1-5	AWSVGGGLQPQH
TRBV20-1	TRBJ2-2	SASRVTGELF